This entry lists 16 T cell receptor beta chains sequenced from one sample in a study of cytomegalovirus exposure and HLA in healthy donors. Researchers ran the PCR with 60 Vbeta and 13 Jbeta primers. Sequenced by immunoSEQ multiplex PCR; TCRdb stores in-frame clones only, minus some. The sample features 160,000 or so clones, with approximately 2% in its top ten. The sequencing input was PBMCs. These receptors all stem from a man in his thirties or forties in good health and CMV-seronegative.

Regarding this clone: The germline gene is not matched at one end of the junction; a read error may be the cause. The gene calls are TRBV6-1 and TRBJ2-3, with 13 positions matching TRBD2. CDR3 length: 13 amino acids. Germline CDR1 MNHNS, CDR2 SASEGT. In DNA, the CDR3 is TGTGCCAGCAGTCGACTAGCGGGAGGCCGGGAGAATTTT. Amino acids: CASSRLAGGRENF.

The V gene is TRBV18, the J gene TRBJ2-1; 7 bases map to TRBD2. This CDR3 contains 16 residues. CDR1 KGHSH and CDR2 LQKENI come from the germline V gene. V shed 3 bases, J shed 9 bases, and the junction held 14 bases outside the gene matches. CDR3 DNA: TGTGCCAGCTCACCCCGACAAGCGGGAAATGGAGTTGAGCAGTTCTTC. Translated: CASSPRQAGNGVEQFF.

The rearrangement joins TRBV10-1 to TRBJ2-1, with a possible D match to TRBD2 (6 bases). Trimming stripped 0 bases from V and 7 bases from J, with 16 bases between. Germline values: CDR1 WNHNN, CDR2 SYGVQD (reference sequence). The CDR3 runs to 16 residues. The CDR3 sequence: CASSESLGGSRNEQFF. The CDR3 DNA is TGCGCCAGCAGTGAGTCGTTGGGGGGATCGAGGAATGAGCAGTTCTTC.

The chain employs TRBV11-1 and TRBJ2-7, with TRBD1 matching 8 bases. This CDR3 has 14 residues. Unmatched junction bases numbered 6, after V lost 2 bases and J lost 6 bases. Germline-derived CDR1 and CDR2 are SGHAT and FQDESV (reference sequence). CDR3 DNA: TGTGCCAGCAGCTTACCGGCAGGGGGCACCGAGCAGTACTTC. This translates into CASSLPAGGTEQYF.

CDR3 protein: CSVLDRDGTIYF. CDR3 DNA: TGCAGCGTGTTGGACAGGGACGGCACCATATATTTT. The chain employs TRBV29-1 and TRBJ1-3; TRBD1 agrees at 8 bases. There are 12 residues in the CDR3. Germline V gene lookup returns CDR1 SQVTM and CDR2 ANQGSEA. The J segment lost 9 bases and the V segment lost 6 bases, leaving 7 bases of the junction unmatched.

The V call is TRBV4-2, the J call TRBJ2-7; D is ambiguous. In germline, CDR1 is LGHNA, CDR2 YNFKEQ. V was trimmed by 1 base and J by 4 bases, leaving 8 bases between them. This CDR3 is 13 amino acids long. The CDR3 region has the DNA TGTGCCAGCAGCCAAGGAGGAGCGTACGAGCAGTACTTC. Its translation: CASSQGGAYEQYF.

This rearrangement joins TRBV6-1 to TRBJ1-2; 11 positions agree with TRBD1. J lost 7 bases, V lost 3 bases, and 7 bases had no gene match. Germline CDR1 reads MNHNS; CDR2 reads SASEGT. The CDR3 has 15 amino acids. CDR3: CASSEVDRGRSGYTF. Here the CDR3 DNA reads TGTGCCAGCAGTGAGGTGGACAGGGGGCGAAGTGGCTACACCTTC.

The chain couples TRBV4-2 to TRBJ2-5, with D possibly TRBD1 on 5 matching bases. The CDR3 covers 15 residues. Germline V gene lookup returns CDR1 LGHNA and CDR2 YNFKEQ. V lost 1 base and J lost 7, with 16 bases in between. CDR3 sequence (DNA): TGTGCCAGCAGCCAAGTGGGTAGGGGCACGGGGACCCAGTACTTC. It is translated as CASSQVGRGTGTQYF.

The V gene is TRBV6-5, the J gene TRBJ1-2, with no clear D. The V end lost 9 bases, the J end lost 0 bases, and 5 bases lay between the germline ends. This CDR3 region has 11 residues. From germline, CDR1 is MNHEY and CDR2 SVGAGI. The chain's CDR3 is CASGANYGYTF. The CDR3 DNA is TGTGCCAGTGGAGCTAACTATGGCTACACCTTC.

The chain has TRBV13 and TRBJ1-2; tentative D call: TRBD1 (6 bases). CDR3 length: 14 residues. CDR1 and CDR2 (germline): PRHDT, FYEKMQ (reference sequence). V dropped 8 bases and J dropped 4 bases, with 17 bases sitting between them. CDR3 protein: CASGRTGHSYGYTF. CDR3 in DNA: TGTGCCAGCGGCAGAACGGGACACAGCTATGGCTACACCTTC.

This chain connects TRBV25-1 to TRBJ2-7; 7 bases line up with TRBD1. CDR1 is MGHDK and CDR2 is SYGVNS in the germline V gene. The ends lost 3 bases at V and 7 bases at J; junction bases unmatched: 9. The CDR3 totals 14 residues. CDR3 DNA: TGTGCCAGCAGTGACGACAGGGCGAGTTGGGAGCAGTACTTC. Amino acid sequence: CASSDDRASWEQYF.

CDR3 DNA sequence: TGTGCCAGCAGTTTTTACCGGTCGATGGGCACAGATACGCAGTATTTT. Protein sequence: CASSFYRSMGTDTQYF. V gene TRBV28 combines with J gene TRBJ2-3; no clear D gene. The CDR3 totals 16 residues. Germline V gene lookup returns CDR1 MDHEN and CDR2 SYDVKM. The V and J ends lost 3 bases and 1 base respectively, with 14 bases between them.

The CDR3 bases are TGCGCCAGCAGCTGGAGCGGGGGACAGGGGGCCTACGAGCAGTACTTC. Its protein product is CASSWSGGQGAYEQYF. V gene TRBV5-1 combines with J gene TRBJ2-7; the match to TRBD1 covers 11 bases. The CDR3 runs 16 residues. V shed 3 bases and J 2 bases; nucleotides not matched to a gene: 7. CDR1 and CDR2 from the germline V gene are SGHRS and YFSETQ.

The rearrangement links TRBV29-1 to TRBJ1-5; 12 positions agree with TRBD1. This CDR3 is 14 amino acids long. Germline V gene sequence: CDR1 SQVTM, CDR2 ANQGSEA. The V segment lost 6 bases and the J segment 6 bases; nucleotides outside the gene matches: 6. CDR3 residues: CSVAGTGGGQPQHF. In DNA form, the CDR3 reads TGCAGCGTAGCCGGGACAGGGGGCGGTCAGCCCCAGCATTTT.

The V gene is TRBV4-2, the J gene TRBJ1-1; the D gene is possibly TRBD1 (5 bases). Trimming removed 7 bases from V and 1 base from J, with 19 bases in between. Germline CDR1 and CDR2: LGHNA and YNFKEQ. CDR3 length: 16 residues. CDR3 in amino acids: CASTDRRGRENTEAFF. Here the CDR3 DNA reads TGTGCCAGCACCGACCGAAGGGGCAGGGAGAACACTGAAGCTTTCTTT.

The V gene is TRBV15, the J gene TRBJ2-3, with a weak D call TRBD2 (5 bases). The CDR3 is made up of 16 amino acids. The germline V gene encodes CDR1 LNHNV and CDR2 YYDKDF (reference sequence). Trimming removed 3 bases at V and 0 bases at J, with 13 bases between. The CDR3 loop reads CATSRRVARSTDTQYF. CDR3 coding DNA: TGTGCCACCAGCAGGCGGGTAGCTCGAAGCACAGATACGCAGTATTTT.